This T cell receptor (beta chain) was recorded in a study of human T cells and chemical hapten exposure. Study details: Slight differences in pooled library volume were the main source of varying TCR yields across samples.

TCRdb reprocessed the RACE reads via MiXCR and lists one record per CDR3 protein. This table holds tens of thousands of distinct CDR3 sequences, approximately 9% found once. There are many counts of this clonotype. As for time point: patch test 2, 6 weeks after DPC sensitization. Treatment reported: therapeutic diphenylcyclopropenone sensitization with weekly scalp DPC. The CDR3 is made up of 17 amino acids. The germline CDR1 and CDR2 sequences are KGHSH and LQKENI. The J segment lost 6 bases and the V segment lost 10 bases, leaving 22 bases of the junction unmatched. This clonotype was sampled from a man aged 25-45 years with alopecia areata. Some clones in this sample may be carry-over from other donors' samples. This chain joins TRBV18 and TRBJ1-1; TRBD1 matches at 8 bases. Material: whole blood, obtained in connection with sensitization to the hapten diphenylcyclopropenone (DPC). The CDR3, as DNA: TGTGCCACCCGATCCTCCGGGGGGGACAGGCCCTCCCCTGAAGCTTTCTTT. Translating it yields CATRSSGGDRPSPEAFF.